What follows are 5 T cell receptor beta chains derived from one specimen sequenced in a study of T cells in localized non-small cell lung cancer. Here immunoSEQ multiplex PCR was the method, and the copy in TCRdb shows in-frame clones only, minus some. The table shows fewer than 40,000 clones, with approximately 90% occurring only once. The specimen comprised peripheral blood, sampled before any cancer treatment. The receptors originated from a male donor at least 60 years old with stage III lung adenocarcinoma.

This clone was observed once. The chain carries TRBV28 and TRBJ2-2, with no clear D. The CDR3 loop spans 11 amino acids. CDR1 and CDR2 from the germline V gene are MDHEN and SYDVKM. V dropped 5 bases and J dropped 7 bases, with 5 bases sitting between them. CDR3 sequence (DNA): TGTGCCAGCAGTCCCTTCGGGGAGCTGTTTTTT. Protein product: CASSPFGELFF.

The chain combines TRBV21-1 with TRBJ2-3; the table's D gene call, TRBD1, was not cross checked with the DNA. TRBV21-1 is described as a pseudogene. The CDR3 extends over 16 amino acids. The CDR3 coding sequence is TGTGCCAGCAGCAATTCCCTGACAGGGTACATAGATACGCAGTATTTT. This sequence encodes CASSNSLTGYIDTQYF.

This clone was recorded only once. The chain links TRBV28 to TRBJ1-1, with D perhaps TRBD1 (6 bases). The germline V and J ends were trimmed by 4 bases and 4 bases, with 16 bases remaining between them. Germline CDR1 is MDHEN and CDR2 is SYDVKM. This CDR3 contains 15 residues. CDR3 region: CASSSPGEGGTEAFF. The CDR3 nucleotides are TGTGCCAGCAGTTCACCGGGGGAAGGGGGCACTGAAGCTTTCTTT. The full variable domain, completed using reference TRBV28 and TRBJ1-1, is DVKVTQSSRYLVKRTGEKVFLECVQDMDHENMFWYRQDPGLGLRLIYFSYDVKMKEKGDIPEGYSVSREKKERFSLILESASTNQTSMYLCASSSPGEGGTEAFFGQGTRLTVV.

For this clone: The same CDR3 can be traced to other DNA sequences in this sample. The chain links TRBV29-1 to TRBJ2-1; D possibly corresponds to TRBD2 (5 bases). Germline CDR1 SQVTM, CDR2 ANQGSEA. The CDR3 totals 10 residues. Trimming shortened V by 6 bases and J by 7 bases, and 7 bases separated the two germline ends. The CDR3 DNA reads as TGCAGCGTAGGACTGAATGAGCAGTTCTTC. This translates into CSVGLNEQFF.

The chain employs TRBV27 and TRBJ2-7, with 9 bases lining up with TRBD1. V shed 3 bases and J 0 bases; nucleotides not matched to a gene: 9. The germline V gene has CDR1 MNHEY and CDR2 SMNVEV (reference sequence). The length of the CDR3 is 17 residues. The CDR3 here is CASSLFAQTGGSYEQYF. The CDR3, as DNA: TGTGCCAGCAGTTTGTTCGCTCAGACAGGGGGCTCCTACGAGCAGTACTTC.